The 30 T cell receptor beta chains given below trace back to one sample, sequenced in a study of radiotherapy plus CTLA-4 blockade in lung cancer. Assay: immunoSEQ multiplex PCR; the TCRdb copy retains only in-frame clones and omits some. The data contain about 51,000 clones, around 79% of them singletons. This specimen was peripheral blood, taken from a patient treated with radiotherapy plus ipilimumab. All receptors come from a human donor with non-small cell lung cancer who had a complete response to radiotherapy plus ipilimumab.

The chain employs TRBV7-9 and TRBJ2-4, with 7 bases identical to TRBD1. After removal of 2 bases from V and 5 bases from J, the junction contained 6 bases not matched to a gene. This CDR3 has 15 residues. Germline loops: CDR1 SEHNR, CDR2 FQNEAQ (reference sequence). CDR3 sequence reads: CASSLNTGAENIQYF. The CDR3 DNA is TGTGCCAGCAGCTTAAACACAGGGGCCGAAAACATTCAGTACTTC.

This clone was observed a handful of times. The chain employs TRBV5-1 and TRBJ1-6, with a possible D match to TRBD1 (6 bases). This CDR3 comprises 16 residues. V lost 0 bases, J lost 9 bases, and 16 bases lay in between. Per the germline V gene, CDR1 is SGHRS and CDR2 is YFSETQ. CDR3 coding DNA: TGCGCCAGCAGCTTGGGCCGGGGGGCGCCGGCTTCACCCCTCCACTTT. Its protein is CASSLGRGAPASPLHF.

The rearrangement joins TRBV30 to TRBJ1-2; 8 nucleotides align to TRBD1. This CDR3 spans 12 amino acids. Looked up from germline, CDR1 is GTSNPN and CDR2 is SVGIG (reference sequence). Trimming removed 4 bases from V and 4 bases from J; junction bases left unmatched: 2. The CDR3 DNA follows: TGTGCCTGGACAGGGGGCGGCTATGGCTACACCTTC. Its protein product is CAWTGGGYGYTF.

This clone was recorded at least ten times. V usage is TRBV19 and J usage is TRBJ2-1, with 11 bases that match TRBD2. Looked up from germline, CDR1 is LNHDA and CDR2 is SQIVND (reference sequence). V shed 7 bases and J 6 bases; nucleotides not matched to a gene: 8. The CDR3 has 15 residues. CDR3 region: CASTVLAGVLNEQFF. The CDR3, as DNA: TGTGCCAGTACCGTACTAGCGGGAGTCCTCAATGAGCAGTTCTTC.

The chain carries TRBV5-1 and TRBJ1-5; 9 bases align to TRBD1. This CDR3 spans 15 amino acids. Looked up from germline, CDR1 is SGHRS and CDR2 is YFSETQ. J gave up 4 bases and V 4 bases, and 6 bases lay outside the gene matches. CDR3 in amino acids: CASSRTGERNQPQHF. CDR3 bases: TGCGCCAGCAGCCGGACAGGGGAAAGGAATCAGCCCCAGCATTTT.

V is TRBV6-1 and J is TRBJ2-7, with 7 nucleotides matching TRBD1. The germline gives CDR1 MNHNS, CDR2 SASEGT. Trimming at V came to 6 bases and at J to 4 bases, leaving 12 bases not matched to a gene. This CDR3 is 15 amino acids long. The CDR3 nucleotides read TGTGCCAGCAGCCCCGGGAAAGGGGGCTTGTACGAGCAGTACTTC. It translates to CASSPGKGGLYEQYF.

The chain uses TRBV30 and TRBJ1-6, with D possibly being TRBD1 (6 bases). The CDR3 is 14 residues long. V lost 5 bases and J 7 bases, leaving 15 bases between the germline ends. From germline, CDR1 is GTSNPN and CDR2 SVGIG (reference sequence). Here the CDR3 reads CAWAQGGGNSPLHF. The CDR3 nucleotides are TGTGCCTGGGCACAGGGTGGCGGGAATTCACCCCTCCACTTT. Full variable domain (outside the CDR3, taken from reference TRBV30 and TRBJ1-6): SQTIHQWPATLVQPVGSPLSLECTVEGTSNPNLYWYRQAAGRGLQLLFYSVGIGQISSEVPQNLSASRPQDRQFILSSKKLLLSDSGFYLCAWAQGGGNSPLHFGNGTRLTVT.

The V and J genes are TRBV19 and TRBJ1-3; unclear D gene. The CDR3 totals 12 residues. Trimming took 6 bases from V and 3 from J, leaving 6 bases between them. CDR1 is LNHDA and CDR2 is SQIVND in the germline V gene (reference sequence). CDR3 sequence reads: CASSQNGNTIYF. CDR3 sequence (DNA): TGTGCCAGTAGCCAAAATGGAAACACCATATATTTT.

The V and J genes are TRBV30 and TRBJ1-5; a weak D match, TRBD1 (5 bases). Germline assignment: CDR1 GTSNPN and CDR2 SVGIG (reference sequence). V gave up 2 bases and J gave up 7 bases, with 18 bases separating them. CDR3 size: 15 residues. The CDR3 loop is CAWSPWGRAGQPQHF. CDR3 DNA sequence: TGTGCCTGGAGTCCTTGGGGGAGGGCAGGCCAGCCCCAGCATTTT.

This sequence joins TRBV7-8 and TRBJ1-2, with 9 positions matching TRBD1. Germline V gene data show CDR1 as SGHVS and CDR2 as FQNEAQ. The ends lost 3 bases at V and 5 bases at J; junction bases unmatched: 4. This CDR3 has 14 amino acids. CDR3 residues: CASSFGTGWYGYTF. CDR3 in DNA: TGTGCCAGCAGCTTCGGGACAGGGTGGTATGGCTACACCTTC.

As DNA, the CDR3 is TGTGCCAGCAGCGGAGCAAGGGGCAACTATGGCTACACCTTC. This sequence encodes CASSGARGNYGYTF. The chain combines TRBV2 with TRBJ1-2, with a possible D match to TRBD1 (5 bases). V lost 6 bases and J lost 2, with 13 bases in between. In germline, CDR1 is SNHLY, CDR2 FYNNEI. The CDR3 runs to 14 residues. The entire variable domain, with the rest obtained from reference TRBV2 and TRBJ1-2, is as follows: EPEVTQTPSHQVTQMGQEVILRCVPISNHLYFYWYRQILGQKVEFLVSFYNNEISEKSEIFDDQFSVERPDGSNFTLKIRSTKLEDSAMYFCASSGARGNYGYTFGSGTRLTVV.

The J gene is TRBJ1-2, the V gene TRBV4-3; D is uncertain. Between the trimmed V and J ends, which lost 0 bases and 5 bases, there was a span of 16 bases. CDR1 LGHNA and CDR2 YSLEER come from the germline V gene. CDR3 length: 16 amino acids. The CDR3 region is CASSQDPHPMEYGYTF. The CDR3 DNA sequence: TGCGCCAGCAGCCAAGATCCTCACCCCATGGAGTATGGCTACACCTTC.

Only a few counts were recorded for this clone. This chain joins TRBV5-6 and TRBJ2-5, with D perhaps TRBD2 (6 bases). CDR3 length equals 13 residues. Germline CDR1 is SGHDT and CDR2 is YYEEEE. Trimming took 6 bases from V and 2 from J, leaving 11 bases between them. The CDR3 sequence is CASNRDWQETQYF. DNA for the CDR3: TGTGCCAGCAACCGGGACTGGCAAGAGACCCAGTACTTC.

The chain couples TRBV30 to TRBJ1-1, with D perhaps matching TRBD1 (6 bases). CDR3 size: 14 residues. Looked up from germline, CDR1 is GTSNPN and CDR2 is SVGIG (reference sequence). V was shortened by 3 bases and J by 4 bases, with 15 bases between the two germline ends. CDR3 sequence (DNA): TGTGCCTGGAGCTTACAGGGCTACGGCACTGAAGCTTTCTTT. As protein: CAWSLQGYGTEAFF.

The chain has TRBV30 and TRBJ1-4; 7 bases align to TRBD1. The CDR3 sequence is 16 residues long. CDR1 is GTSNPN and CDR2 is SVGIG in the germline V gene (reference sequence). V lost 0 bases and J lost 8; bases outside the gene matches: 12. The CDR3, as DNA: TGTGCCTGGAGTGTTGGAGGGGGCAGGGGTAGAGAAAAACTGTTTTTT. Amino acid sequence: CAWSVGGGRGREKLFF. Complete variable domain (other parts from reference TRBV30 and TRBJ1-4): SQTIHQWPATLVQPVGSPLSLECTVEGTSNPNLYWYRQAAGRGLQLLFYSVGIGQISSEVPQNLSASRPQDRQFILSSKKLLLSDSGFYLCAWSVGGGRGREKLFFGSGTQLSVL.

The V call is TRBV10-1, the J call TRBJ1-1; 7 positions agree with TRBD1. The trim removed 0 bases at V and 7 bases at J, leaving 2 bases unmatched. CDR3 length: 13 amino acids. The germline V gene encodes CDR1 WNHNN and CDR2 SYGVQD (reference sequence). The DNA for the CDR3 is TGCGCCAGCAGTGAGTCCCACAGGGGTGAAGCTTTCTTT. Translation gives CASSESHRGEAFF.

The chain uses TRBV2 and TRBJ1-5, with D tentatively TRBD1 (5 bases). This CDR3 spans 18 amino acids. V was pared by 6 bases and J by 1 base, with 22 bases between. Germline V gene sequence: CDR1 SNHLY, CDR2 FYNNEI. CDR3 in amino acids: CASSKSYTGGVSNQPQHF. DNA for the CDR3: TGTGCCAGCAGCAAGTCCTACACCGGGGGGGTAAGCAATCAGCCCCAGCATTTT.

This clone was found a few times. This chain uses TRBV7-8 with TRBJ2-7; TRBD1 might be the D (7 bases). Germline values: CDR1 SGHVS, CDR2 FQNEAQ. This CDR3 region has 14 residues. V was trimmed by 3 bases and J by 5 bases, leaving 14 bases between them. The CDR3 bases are TGTGCCAGCAGCTTGGCAGGGGGAGGAAACGAGCAGTACGTC. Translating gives CASSLAGGGNEQYV.

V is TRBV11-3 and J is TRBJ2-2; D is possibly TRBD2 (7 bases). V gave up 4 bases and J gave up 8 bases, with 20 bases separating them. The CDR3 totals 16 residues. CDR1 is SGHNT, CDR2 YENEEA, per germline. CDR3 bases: TGTGCCAGCAGCTACGGGGGAGGGACAAATGCGGGGGAGCTGTTTTTT. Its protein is CASSYGGGTNAGELFF. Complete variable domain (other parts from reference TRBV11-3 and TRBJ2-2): EAGVVQSPRYKIIEKKQPVAFWCNPISGHNTLYWYLQNLGQGPELLIRYENEEAVDDSQLPKDRFSAERLKGVDSTLKIQPAELGDSAVYLCASSYGGGTNAGELFFGEGSRLTVL.

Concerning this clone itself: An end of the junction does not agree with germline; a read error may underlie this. CDR3 nucleotide sequence: TGTGCCAGCAGCCAAGAGGAGCGGGGCCCGCAAGAGATCCAGTACTTC. Protein: CASSQEERGPQEIQYF. The chain couples TRBV4-2 to TRBJ2-5; TRBD2 matches at 7 bases. This CDR3 has 16 residues. Germline V gives CDR1 LGHNA, CDR2 YNFKEQ.

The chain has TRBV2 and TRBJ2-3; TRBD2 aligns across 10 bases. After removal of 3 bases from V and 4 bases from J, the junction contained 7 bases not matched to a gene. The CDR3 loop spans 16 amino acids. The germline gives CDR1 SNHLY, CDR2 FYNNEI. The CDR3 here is CASSDTVSGGSDTQYF. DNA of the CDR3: TGTGCCAGCAGTGATACGGTTAGCGGGGGGTCAGATACGCAGTATTTT.

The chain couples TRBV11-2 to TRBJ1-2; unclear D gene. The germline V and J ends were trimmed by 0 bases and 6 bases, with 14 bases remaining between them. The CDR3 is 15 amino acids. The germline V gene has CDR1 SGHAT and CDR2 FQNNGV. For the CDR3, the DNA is TGTGCCAGCAGCTTAGATCTGGGCAGATCAGATGGCTACACCTTC. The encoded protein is CASSLDLGRSDGYTF. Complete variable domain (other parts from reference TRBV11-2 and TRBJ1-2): EAGVAQSPRYKIIEKRQSVAFWCNPISGHATLYWYQQILGQGPKLLIQFQNNGVVDDSQLPKDRFSAERLKGVDSTLKIQPAKLEDSAVYLCASSLDLGRSDGYTFGSGTRLTVV.

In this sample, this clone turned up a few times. CDR3 DNA: TGCGCCAGCAACCGGGACAGGGGGCACGAGCAGTACGTC. Translated: CASNRDRGHEQYV. The genes are TRBV5-1 and TRBJ2-7, with 12 bases matching TRBD1. This CDR3 contains 13 residues. Germline V lookup: CDR1 SGHRS, CDR2 YFSETQ. J was trimmed by 5 bases and V by 6 bases; bases with no gene match: 3.

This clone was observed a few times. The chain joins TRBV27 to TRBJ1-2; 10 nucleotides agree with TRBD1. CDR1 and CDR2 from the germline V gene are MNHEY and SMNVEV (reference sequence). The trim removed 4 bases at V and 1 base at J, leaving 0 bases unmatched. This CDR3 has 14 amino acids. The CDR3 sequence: CASSWDRGNYGYTF. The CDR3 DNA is TGTGCCAGCAGTTGGGACAGGGGTAACTATGGCTACACCTTC.

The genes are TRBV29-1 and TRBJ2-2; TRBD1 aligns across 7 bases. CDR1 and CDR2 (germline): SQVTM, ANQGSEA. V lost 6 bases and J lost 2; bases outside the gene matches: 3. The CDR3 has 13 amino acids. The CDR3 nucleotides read TGCAGCGTCACAGGGGCTAACACCGGGGAGCTGTTTTTT. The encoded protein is CSVTGANTGELFF.

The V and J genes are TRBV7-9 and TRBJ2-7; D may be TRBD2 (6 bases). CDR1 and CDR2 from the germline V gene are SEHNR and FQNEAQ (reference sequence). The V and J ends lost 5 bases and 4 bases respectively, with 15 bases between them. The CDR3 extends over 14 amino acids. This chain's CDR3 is CASSSGQGGYEQYF. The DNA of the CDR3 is TGTGCCAGCAGCAGCGGTCAGGGAGGATACGAGCAGTACTTC.

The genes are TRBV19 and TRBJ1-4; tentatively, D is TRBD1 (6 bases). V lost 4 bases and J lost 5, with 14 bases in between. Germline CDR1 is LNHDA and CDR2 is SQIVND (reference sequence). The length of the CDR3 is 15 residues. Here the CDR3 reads CASSTPTGLNEKLFF. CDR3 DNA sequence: TGTGCCAGTAGTACCCCGACAGGCTTAAATGAAAAACTGTTTTTT.

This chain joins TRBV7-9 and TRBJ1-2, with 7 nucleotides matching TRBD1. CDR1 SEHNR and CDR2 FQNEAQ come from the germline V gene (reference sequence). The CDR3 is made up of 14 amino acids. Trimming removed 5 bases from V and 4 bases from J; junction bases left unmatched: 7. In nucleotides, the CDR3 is TGTGCCAGCAGCAACCGGGACAGAACCTATGGCTACACCTTC. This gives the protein CASSNRDRTYGYTF. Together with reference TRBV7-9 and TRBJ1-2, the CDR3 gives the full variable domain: DTGVSQNPRHKITKRGQNVTFRCDPISEHNRLYWYRQTLGQGPEFLTYFQNEAQLEKSRLLSDRFSAERPKGSFSTLEIQRTEQGDSAMYLCASSNRDRTYGYTFGSGTRLTVV.

The CDR3, as DNA: TGTGCCAGCAGCTACGCACGGGGCAATCAGCCCCAGCATTTT. Amino acids: CASSYARGNQPQHF. V gene TRBV6-5 combines with J gene TRBJ1-5, with unresolved D. This CDR3 is 14 amino acids long. The V end was cut by 6 bases, the J end by 2 bases, with 11 bases between. The germline V gene encodes CDR1 MNHEY and CDR2 SVGAGI.

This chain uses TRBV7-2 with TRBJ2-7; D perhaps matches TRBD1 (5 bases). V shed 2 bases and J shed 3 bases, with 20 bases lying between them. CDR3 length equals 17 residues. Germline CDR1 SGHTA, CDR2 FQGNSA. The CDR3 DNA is TGTGCCAGCAGCTTAATGGTCGGAACAGGCCTGGACTACGAGCAGTACGTC. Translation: CASSLMVGTGLDYEQYV.